Listed below are T cell receptor beta chains from one sample, sequenced in a study of T cell responses to AZD1222 COVID-19 vaccine. Some clones are missing from TCRdb's copy, which holds only in-frame ones; the method was immunoSEQ multiplex PCR. In the table there are under 150,000 clones, around 94% of which are singletons. Here the sequenced sample was peripheral blood, taken 28 days after the second AZD1222 dose. These receptors all come from an adult who received the AZD1222 COVID-19 vaccine. The CDR3 runs from the conserved cysteine through the conserved F or W. A D gene is named only where the DNA matches it firmly. The size entry is marked missing in some rows and otherwise reads once, few, many or a size class.

TRBJ1-5,NA,TRBV15,NA,TGTGCCACCAGCACTACGAATCAGCCCCAGCATTTT,CATSTTNQPQHF
TRBJ2-7,few,TRBV2,NA,TGTGCCAGCCGAGGGACCTACGAGCAGTACTTC,CASRGTYEQYF
TRBJ1-4,NA,TRBV6-5,NA,TGTGCCAGCAGGGCCTGGGCAGGGCCTAATGAAAAACTGTTTTTT,CASRAWAGPNEKLFF
TRBJ1-6,NA,TRBV28,NA,TGTGCCAGCAGTTCAGGGTACCATTCACCCCTCCACTTT,CASSSGYHSPLHF
TRBJ2-1,few,TRBV12-3/TRBV12-4,NA,TGTGCCAGCAGTTTAGCTGGGAATGAGCAGTTCTTC,CASSLAGNEQFF
TRBJ2-3,NA,TRBV3-1/TRBV3-2,TRBD2,TGTGCCAGCAGCCAAGATCCGGGAGGGCCCCCAGGCGCAGATACGCAGTATTTT,CASSQDPGGPPGADTQYF
TRBJ2-3,NA,TRBV5-1,TRBD1,TGCGCCAGCAGCATACAGGGGGCCTTAGAGCAGTATTTT,CASSIQGALEQYF
TRBJ2-1,NA,TRBV10-3,NA,TGTGCCATCAGCCTGGAGGGAGAAGGAAACAATGAGCAGTTCTTC,CAISLEGEGNNEQFF
TRBJ2-4,NA,TRBV12-5,NA,TGTGCTAGTGGCCTGATACCCGGGGGCCAAAACATTCAGTACTTC,CASGLIPGGQNIQYF
TRBJ2-3,once,TRBV6-1,NA,TGTGCCAGCAGTGATCCATCGTTCGCCACAGATACGCAGTATTTT,CASSDPSFATDTQYF
TRBJ2-3,NA,TRBV5-1,NA,TGCGCCAGCAGCTTCTGGGAGTCCGGCTACGATACGCAGTATTTT,CASSFWESGYDTQYF
TRBJ2-5,NA,TRBV7-6,NA,TGTGCCAGCAGTTTGGCGGGACCGAGGAGAGAGACCCAGTACTTC,CASSLAGPRRETQYF
TRBJ1-6,NA,TRBV7-9,NA,TGTGCCAGCAGCTTAGGGACAGTGAGTTCACCCCTCCACTTT,CASSLGTVSSPLHF
TRBJ1-2,NA,TRBV18,TRBD1,TGTGCCAGCTCACCCGGGACAGGACTAAACTATGGCTACACCTTC,CASSPGTGLNYGYTF
TRBJ1-2,NA,TRBV18,NA,TGTGCCAGCTCACCACCGGCGGATGGCTATGGCTACACCTTC,CASSPPADGYGYTF
TRBJ1-5,NA,TRBV7-2,TRBD1,TGTGCCAGCAGCTCTTCCGGGACAGCCCGGTTAGGCAATCAGCCCCAGCATTTT,CASSSSGTARLGNQPQHF
TRBJ1-5,NA,TRBV5-5,NA,TGTGCCAGCAGCCACCCCCGTGGACAGCGGGGGGATAGCAATCAGCCCCAGCATTTT,CASSHPRGQRGDSNQPQHF